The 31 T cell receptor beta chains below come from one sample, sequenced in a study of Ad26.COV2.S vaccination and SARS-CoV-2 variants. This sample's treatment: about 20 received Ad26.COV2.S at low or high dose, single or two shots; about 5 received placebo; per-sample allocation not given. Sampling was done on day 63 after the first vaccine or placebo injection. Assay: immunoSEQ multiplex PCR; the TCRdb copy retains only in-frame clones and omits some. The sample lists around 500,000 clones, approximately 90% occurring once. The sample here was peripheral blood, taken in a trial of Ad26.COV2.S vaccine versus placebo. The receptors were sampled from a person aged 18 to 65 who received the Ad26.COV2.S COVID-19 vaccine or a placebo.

The CDR3 here is CASGRASSYEQYF. For the CDR3, the DNA is TGTGCCTCAGGTAGGGCGAGCTCCTACGAGCAGTACTTC. The chain employs TRBV30 and TRBJ2-7; D gene ambiguous. CDR1 and CDR2 from the germline V gene are GTSNPN and SVGIG (reference sequence). The length of the CDR3 is 13 residues. V was cut by 7 bases and J by 0 bases, with 13 bases left in between.

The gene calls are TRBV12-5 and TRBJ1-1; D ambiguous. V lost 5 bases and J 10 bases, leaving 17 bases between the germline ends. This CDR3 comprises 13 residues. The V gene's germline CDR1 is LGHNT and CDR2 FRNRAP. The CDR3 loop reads CASGPRTGGRAFF. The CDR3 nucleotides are TGTGCTAGTGGTCCCCGGACTGGAGGACGAGCTTTCTTT.

CDR3 region: CAIRGDGNYGYTF. CDR3 nucleotides: TGTGCCATCAGGGGGGACGGAAACTATGGCTACACCTTC. V is TRBV10-3 and J is TRBJ1-2; TRBD1 might be the D (5 bases). The CDR3 loop spans 13 amino acids. V gave up 6 bases and J gave up 2 bases, with 10 bases separating them. CDR1 and CDR2 from the germline V gene are ENHRY and SYGVKD.

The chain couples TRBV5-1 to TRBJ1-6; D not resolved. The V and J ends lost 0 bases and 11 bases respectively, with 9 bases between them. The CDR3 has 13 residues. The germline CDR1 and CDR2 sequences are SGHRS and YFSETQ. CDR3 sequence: CASSLAGDTPLHF. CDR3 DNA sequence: TGCGCCAGCAGCTTGGCGGGAGATACACCCCTCCACTTT.

CDR3 region: CSDSSGTSGYNEQFF. CDR3 DNA: TGCAGCGATTCTTCCGGGACTAGCGGTTACAATGAGCAGTTCTTC. The chain recombines TRBV29-1 with TRBJ2-1, with 11 nucleotides matching TRBD2. V trimming: 7 bases; J trimming: 4 bases; junction bases outside the gene matches: 9. The germline V gene encodes CDR1 SQVTM and CDR2 ANQGSEA. The CDR3 loop spans 15 amino acids.

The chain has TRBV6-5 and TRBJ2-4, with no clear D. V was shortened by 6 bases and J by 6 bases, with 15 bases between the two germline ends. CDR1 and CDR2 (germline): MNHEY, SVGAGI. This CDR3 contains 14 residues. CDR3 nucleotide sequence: TGTGCCAGCAGCCCAACCATTACACGAAACATTCAGTACTTC. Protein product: CASSPTITRNIQYF.

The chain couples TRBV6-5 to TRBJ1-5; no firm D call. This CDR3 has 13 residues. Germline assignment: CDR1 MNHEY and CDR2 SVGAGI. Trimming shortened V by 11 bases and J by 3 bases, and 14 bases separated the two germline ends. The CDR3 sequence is CASGPRANQPQHF. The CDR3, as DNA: TGTGCCTCCGGGCCGAGAGCCAATCAGCCCCAGCATTTT.

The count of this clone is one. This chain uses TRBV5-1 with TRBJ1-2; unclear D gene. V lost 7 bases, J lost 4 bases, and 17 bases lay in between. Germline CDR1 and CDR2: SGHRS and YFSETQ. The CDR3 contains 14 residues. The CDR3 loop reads CASALVNGIYGYTF. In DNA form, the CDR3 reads TGCGCCAGCGCCCTCGTCAACGGGATCTATGGCTACACCTTC.

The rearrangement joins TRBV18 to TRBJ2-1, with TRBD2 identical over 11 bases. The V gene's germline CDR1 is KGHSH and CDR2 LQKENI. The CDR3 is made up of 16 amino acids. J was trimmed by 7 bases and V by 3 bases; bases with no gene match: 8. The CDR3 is CASSPSGTSGQNEQFF. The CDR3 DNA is TGTGCCAGCTCACCTTCAGGGACTAGCGGCCAGAATGAGCAGTTCTTC.

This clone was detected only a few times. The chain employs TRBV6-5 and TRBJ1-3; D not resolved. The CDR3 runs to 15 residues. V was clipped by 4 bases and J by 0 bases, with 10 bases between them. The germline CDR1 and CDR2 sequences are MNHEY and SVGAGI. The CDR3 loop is CASSSWIDSGNTIYF. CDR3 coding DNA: TGTGCCAGCAGTTCATGGATTGACTCTGGAAACACCATATATTTT.

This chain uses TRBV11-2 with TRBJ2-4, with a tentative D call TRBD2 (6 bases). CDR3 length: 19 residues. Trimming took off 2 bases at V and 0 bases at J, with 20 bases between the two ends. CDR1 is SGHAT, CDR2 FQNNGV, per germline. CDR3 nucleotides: TGTGCCAGCAGCTTAAGAGGTGGGGTAGCGGAACTAGCCAAAAACATTCAGTACTTC. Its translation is CASSLRGGVAELAKNIQYF.

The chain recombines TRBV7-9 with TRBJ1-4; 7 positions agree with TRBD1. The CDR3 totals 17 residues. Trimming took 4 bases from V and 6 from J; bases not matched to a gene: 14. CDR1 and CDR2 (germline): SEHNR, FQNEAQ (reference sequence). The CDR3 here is CASSSQEPGTEDEKLFF. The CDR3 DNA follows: TGTGCCAGCAGCTCCCAGGAACCCGGGACAGAAGATGAAAAACTGTTTTTT.

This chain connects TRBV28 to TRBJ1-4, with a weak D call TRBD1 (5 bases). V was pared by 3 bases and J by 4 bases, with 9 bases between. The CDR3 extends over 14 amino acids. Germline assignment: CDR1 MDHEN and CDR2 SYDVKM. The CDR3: CASSFGQGNEKLFF. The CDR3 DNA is TGTGCCAGCAGTTTCGGGCAGGGTAATGAAAAACTGTTTTTT.

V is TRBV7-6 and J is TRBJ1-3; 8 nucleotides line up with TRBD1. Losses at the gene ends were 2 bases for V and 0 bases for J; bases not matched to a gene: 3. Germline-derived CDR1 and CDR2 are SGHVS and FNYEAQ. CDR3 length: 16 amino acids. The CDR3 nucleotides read TGTGCCAGCAGCTTAACCGACAGGGGCTCTGGAAACACCATATATTTT. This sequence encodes CASSLTDRGSGNTIYF.

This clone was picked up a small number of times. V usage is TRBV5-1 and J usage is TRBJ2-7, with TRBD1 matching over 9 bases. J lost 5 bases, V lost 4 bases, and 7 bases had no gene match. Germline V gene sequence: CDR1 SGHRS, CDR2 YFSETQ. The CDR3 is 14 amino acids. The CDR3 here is CASSVWTGAHEQYF. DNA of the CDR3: TGCGCCAGCAGCGTGTGGACAGGGGCGCACGAGCAGTACTTC.

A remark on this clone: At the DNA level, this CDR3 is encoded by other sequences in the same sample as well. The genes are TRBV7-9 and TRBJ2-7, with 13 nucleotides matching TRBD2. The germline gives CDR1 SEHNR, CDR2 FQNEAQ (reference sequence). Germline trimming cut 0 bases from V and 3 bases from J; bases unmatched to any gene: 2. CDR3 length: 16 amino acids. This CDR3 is CASSLAGLAGYYEQYF. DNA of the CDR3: TGTGCCAGCAGCTTAGCGGGACTAGCGGGGTACTACGAGCAGTACTTC.

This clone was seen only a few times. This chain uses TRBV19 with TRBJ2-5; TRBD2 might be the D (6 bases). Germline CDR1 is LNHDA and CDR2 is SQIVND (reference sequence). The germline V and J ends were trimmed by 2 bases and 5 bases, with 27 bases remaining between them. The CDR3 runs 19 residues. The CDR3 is CASSIKSEKGSGREETQYF. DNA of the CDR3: TGTGCCAGTAGTATAAAGAGTGAAAAGGGTAGCGGACGGGAGGAGACCCAGTACTTC. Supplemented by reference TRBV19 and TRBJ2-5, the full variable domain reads DGGITQSPKYLFRKEGQNVTLSCEQNLNHDAMYWYRQDPGQGLRLIYYSQIVNDFQKGDIAEGYSVSREKKESFPLTVTSAQKNPTAFYLCASSIKSEKGSGREETQYFGPGTRLLVL.

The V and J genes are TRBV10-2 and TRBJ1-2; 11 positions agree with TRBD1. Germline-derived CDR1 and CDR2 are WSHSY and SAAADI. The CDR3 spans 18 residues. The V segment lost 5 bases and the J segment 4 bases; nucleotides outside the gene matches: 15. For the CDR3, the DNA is TGCGCCAGCAGTCTAGATCCGGGACAGGGGGGACTGATCTATGGCTACACCTTC. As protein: CASSLDPGQGGLIYGYTF.

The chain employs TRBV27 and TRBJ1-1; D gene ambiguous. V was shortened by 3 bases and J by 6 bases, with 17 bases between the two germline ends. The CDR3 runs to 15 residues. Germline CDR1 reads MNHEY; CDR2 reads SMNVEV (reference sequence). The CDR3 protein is CASSFNFIGVSEAFF. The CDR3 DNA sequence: TGTGCCAGCAGTTTCAACTTTATCGGGGTGTCTGAAGCTTTCTTT.

This CDR3 reads CASSARTDMNTEAFF. The CDR3 coding sequence is TGTGCCAGCAGCGCCCGGACAGATATGAACACTGAAGCTTTCTTT. The genes are TRBV9 and TRBJ1-1, with D maybe TRBD1 (6 bases). This CDR3 region has 15 residues. The germline V and J ends were trimmed by 3 bases and 0 bases, with 12 bases remaining between them. Germline loops: CDR1 SGDLS, CDR2 YYNGEE.

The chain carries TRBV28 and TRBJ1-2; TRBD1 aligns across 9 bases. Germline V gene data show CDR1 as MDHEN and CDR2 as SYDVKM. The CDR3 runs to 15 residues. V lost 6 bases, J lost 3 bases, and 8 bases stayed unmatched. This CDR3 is CASSTTGTGYYGYTF. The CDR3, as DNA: TGTGCCAGCAGCACAACCGGGACAGGGTACTATGGCTACACCTTC.

CDR3 protein: CASSVMGGSDTQYF. The CDR3 nucleotides are TGTGCCAGCAGCGTAATGGGGGGCTCGGATACGCAGTATTTT. This rearrangement joins TRBV9 to TRBJ2-3, with D perhaps TRBD1 or TRBD2 (6 bases each). CDR3 length: 14 residues. The V and J ends lost 1 base and 6 bases respectively, with 12 bases between them. CDR1 and CDR2 (germline): SGDLS, YYNGEE.

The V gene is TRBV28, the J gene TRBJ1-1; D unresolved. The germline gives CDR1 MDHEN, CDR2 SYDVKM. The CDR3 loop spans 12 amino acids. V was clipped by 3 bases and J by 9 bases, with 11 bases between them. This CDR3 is CASSFPTPQAFF. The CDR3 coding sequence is TGTGCCAGCAGTTTTCCCACGCCCCAAGCTTTCTTT.

The CDR3 DNA reads as TGTGCCAGTAGTATAGTGGGGGGAATGAACTATGGCTACACCTTC. Amino acids: CASSIVGGMNYGYTF. This chain uses TRBV19 with TRBJ1-2, with a weak D call TRBD1 (5 bases). Germline CDR1 is LNHDA and CDR2 is SQIVND (reference sequence). V was shortened by 1 base and J by 2 bases, with 11 bases between the two germline ends. The CDR3 is 15 amino acids.

CDR3 sequence reads: CASSFRLAGGPRNIQYF. CDR3 DNA: TGTGCCAGCAGTTTCCGACTAGCGGGAGGGCCAAGAAACATTCAGTACTTC. The chain is built from TRBV27 and TRBJ2-4, with TRBD2 matching over 14 bases. V shed 3 bases, J shed 6 bases, and the junction held 7 bases outside the gene matches. The germline V gene encodes CDR1 MNHEY and CDR2 SMNVEV (reference sequence). The CDR3 length is 17 residues.

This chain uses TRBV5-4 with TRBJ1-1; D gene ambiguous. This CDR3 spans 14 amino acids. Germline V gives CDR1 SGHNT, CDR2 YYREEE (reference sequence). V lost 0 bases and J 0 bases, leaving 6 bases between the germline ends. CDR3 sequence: CASSLAGMNTEAFF. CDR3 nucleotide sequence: TGTGCCAGCAGCTTGGCTGGGATGAACACTGAAGCTTTCTTT.

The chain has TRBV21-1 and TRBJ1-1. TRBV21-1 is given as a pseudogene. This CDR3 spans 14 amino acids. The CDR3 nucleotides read TGTGCCAGCAGCAATCAGTTGGGGAACACTGAAGCTTTCTTT. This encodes CASSNQLGNTEAFF.

The CDR3 sequence: CAWRPNGGAKPQHF. The CDR3 DNA reads TGTGCCTGGAGGCCAAATGGGGGGGCTAAGCCCCAGCATTTT. V usage is TRBV30 and J usage is TRBJ1-5; a possible D gene is TRBD1 (6 bases). The CDR3 is 14 amino acids. The germline V gene has CDR1 GTSNPN and CDR2 SVGIG (reference sequence). Trimming removed 3 bases from V and 8 bases from J, with 17 bases in between.

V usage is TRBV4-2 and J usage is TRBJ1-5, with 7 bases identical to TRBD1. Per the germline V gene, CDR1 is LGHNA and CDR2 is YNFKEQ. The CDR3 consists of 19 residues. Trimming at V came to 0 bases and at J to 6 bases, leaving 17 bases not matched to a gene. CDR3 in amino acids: CASSQDGQGGGAYRQPQHF. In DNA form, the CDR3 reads TGTGCCAGCAGCCAAGATGGTCAGGGGGGTGGGGCGTATCGTCAGCCCCAGCATTTT.

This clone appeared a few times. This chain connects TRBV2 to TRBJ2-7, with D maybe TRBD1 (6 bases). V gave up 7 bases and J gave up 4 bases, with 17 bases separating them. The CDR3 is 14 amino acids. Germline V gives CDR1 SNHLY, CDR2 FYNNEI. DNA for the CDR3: TGTGCCAGCACCGCTGGGACAATCGTGTACGAGCAGTACTTC. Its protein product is CASTAGTIVYEQYF.

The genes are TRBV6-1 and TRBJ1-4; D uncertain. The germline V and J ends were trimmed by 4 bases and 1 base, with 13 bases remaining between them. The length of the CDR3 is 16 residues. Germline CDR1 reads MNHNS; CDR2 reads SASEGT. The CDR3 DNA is TGTGCCAGCAGTGTGGGAGCCCTCCTAACTAATGAAAAACTGTTTTTT. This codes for CASSVGALLTNEKLFF.